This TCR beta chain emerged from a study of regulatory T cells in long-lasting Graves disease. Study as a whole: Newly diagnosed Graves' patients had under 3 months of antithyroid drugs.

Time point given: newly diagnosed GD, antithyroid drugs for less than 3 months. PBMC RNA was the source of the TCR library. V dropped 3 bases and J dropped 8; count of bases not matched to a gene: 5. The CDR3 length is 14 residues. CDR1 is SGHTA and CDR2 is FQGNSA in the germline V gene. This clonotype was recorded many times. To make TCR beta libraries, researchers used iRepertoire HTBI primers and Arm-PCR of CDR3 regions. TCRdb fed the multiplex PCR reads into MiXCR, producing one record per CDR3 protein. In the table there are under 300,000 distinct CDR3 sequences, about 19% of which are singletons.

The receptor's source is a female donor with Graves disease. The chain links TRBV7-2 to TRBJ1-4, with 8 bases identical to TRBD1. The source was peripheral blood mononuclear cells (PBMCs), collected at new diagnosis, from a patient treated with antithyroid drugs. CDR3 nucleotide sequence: TGTGCCAGCAGCTTCAGGGGGCTCGGGGAAAAACTGTTTTTT. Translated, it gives CASSFRGLGEKLFF.